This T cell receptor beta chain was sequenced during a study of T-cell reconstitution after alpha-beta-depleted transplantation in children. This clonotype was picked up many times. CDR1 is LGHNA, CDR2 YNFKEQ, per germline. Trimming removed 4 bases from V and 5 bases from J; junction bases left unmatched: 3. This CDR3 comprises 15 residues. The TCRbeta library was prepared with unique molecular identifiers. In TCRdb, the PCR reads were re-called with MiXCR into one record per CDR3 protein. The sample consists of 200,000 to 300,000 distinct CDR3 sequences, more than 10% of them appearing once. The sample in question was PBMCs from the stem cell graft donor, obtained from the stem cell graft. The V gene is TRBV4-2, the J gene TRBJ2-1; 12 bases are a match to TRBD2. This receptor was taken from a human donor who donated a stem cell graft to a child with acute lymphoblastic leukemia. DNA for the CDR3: TGTGCCAGCAGCCCTTCTAGCGGGGGGGACAATGAGCAGTTCTTC. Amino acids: CASSPSSGGDNEQFF.